This T cell receptor beta chain derives from a study of T cells after yellow fever vaccination. At the level of the study: SMART-Seq v4 Ultra Low Input served to prepare low-cell-number fractions.

Study results and caveats: It was the secondary response that reached its peak faster, day 5 versus 15, but it was weaker.

As for this clonotype: As yet, its antigen is unknown.

Germline V gene data show CDR1 as SGHKS and CDR2 as YYEKEE (reference sequence). V lost 4 bases, J lost 2 bases, and 17 bases lay in between. This CDR3 is built from 16 residues. Via MiXCR, TCRdb re-called the 5' RACE reads, giving one row per CDR3 protein. The data hold about 340,000 distinct CDR3 sequences, with approximately 4.2% observed a single time. This receptor was identified in a man younger than 35 who received the YFV17D yellow fever vaccine. V is TRBV5-5 and J is TRBJ2-3; D might be TRBD1 (6 bases). This specimen consisted of PBMCs, obtained 5 days after the yellow fever booster vaccination. CDR3 loop: CASSPPRQDLTDTQYF. CDR3 coding DNA: TGTGCCAGCAGCCCCCCTCGACAGGATCTCACAGATACGCAGTATTTT.